This T cell receptor (beta chain) was obtained from a study of T cells after yellow fever vaccination. Overall study context: Fractions of limited cellularity were prepared by means of SMART-Seq v4 Ultra Low Input. General study findings and limits: Bulk-population clonotypes that are abundant could appear as contaminants in FACS-sorted repertoires.

Germline-derived CDR1 and CDR2 are MGHDK and SYGVNS. The J segment lost 9 bases and the V segment lost 0 bases, leaving 10 bases of the junction unmatched. This CDR3 is built from 15 residues. 5'RACE template switching generated TCR cDNA, adding a universal primer site and UMIs. Via MiXCR, TCRdb re-called the 5' RACE reads, giving one row per CDR3 protein. The sample yields about 230,000 distinct CDR3 sequences, more than 6.5% seen once. This clonotype was counted ten times or more. Its cognate antigen is unknown. The sequence derives from a man younger than 45 who received the YFV17D yellow fever vaccine. The V gene is TRBV25-1, the J gene TRBJ2-7; 8 bases align to TRBD1. The sample was CD4+ T cells sorted from PBMCs, taken on the day of the yellow fever booster vaccination. The CDR3 DNA reads TGTGCCAGCAGTGAATATCGAATACAGGGGGATGGGCAGTACTTC. Encoded protein: CASSEYRIQGDGQYF.